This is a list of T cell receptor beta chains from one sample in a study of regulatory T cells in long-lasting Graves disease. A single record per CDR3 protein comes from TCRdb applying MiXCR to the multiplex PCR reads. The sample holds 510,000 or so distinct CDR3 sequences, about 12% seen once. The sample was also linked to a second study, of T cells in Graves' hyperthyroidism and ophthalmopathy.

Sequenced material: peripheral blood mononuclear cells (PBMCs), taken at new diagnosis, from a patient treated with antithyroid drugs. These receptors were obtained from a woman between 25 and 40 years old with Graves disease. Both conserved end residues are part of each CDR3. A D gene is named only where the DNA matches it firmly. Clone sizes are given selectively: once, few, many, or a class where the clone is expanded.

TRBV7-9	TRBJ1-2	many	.	TGTGCCAGCAGCTTGGCCCGGGACGGACACTATGGCTACACCTTC	CASSLARDGHYGYTF
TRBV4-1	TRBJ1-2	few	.	TGCGCCAGCAGGGCTCCCGGGACACTGGGCTATGGCTACACCTTC	CASRAPGTLGYGYTF
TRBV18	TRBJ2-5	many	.	TGTGCCAGCTCAGCTGGGGGGGGCACAGAGACCCAGTACTTC	CASSAGGGTETQYF
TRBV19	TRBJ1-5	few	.	TGTGCCAGTAGTTGGGGCGGGGGAGATGCGCCCCAGCATTTT	CASSWGGGDAPQHF
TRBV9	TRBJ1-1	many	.	TGTGCCAGCAGCGTCCGGGACACCAGTCGTATGAACACTGAAGCTTTCTTT	CASSVRDTSRMNTEAFF
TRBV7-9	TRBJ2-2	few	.	TGTGCCAGCAGCTGGCCCTGGGGTTCCGGGGAGCTGTTTTTT	CASSWPWGSGELFF
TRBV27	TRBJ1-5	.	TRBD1	TGTGCCAGCCGGGGACAGGGGACGAGGTCGTGGCCAAATCAGCCCCAGCATTTT	CASRGQGTRSWPNQPQHF
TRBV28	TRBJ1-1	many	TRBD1	TGTGCCAGCAGTTTCCCCACGACAGGGAACCCTTCGACTGAAGCTTTCTTT	CASSFPTTGNPSTEAFF
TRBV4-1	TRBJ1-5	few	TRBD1	TGCGCCAGCAGCCAAGCCTCTTCGACAGGGAGATGGGGTCAGCCCCAGCATTTT	CASSQASSTGRWGQPQHF
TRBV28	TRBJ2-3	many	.	TGTGCCAGCAGTTCCCTGGGGGCCGCACTTTACACAGATACGCAGTATTTT	CASSSLGAALYTDTQYF
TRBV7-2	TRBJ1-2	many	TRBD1	TGTGCCAGCAGCTTAGACTTAGCTACAGGGGGACACTATGGCTACACCTTC	CASSLDLATGGHYGYTF
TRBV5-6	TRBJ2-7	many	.	TGTGCCAGCACCGGGACTCTAACCTACGAGCAGTACTTC	CASTGTLTYEQYF
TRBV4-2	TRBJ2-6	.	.	TGTGCCAGCAGCCCGGGACTGGACTCTGGGGCCAACGTCCTGACTTTC	CASSPGLDSGANVLTF
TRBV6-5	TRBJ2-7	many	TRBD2	TGTGCCAGCAGTTACGGGGCGGGAGGTGGGCCGAGCTCCTACGAGCAGTACTTC	CASSYGAGGGPSSYEQYF
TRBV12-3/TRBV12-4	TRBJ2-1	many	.	TGTGCCAGCAGCTGGCTTGGAGGATTTACATTGTACAATGAGCAGTTCTTC	CASSWLGGFTLYNEQFF
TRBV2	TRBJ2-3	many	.	TGTGCCAGCAGGGCCGGTAGCGGAAGCACAGATACGCAGTATTTT	CASRAGSGSTDTQYF
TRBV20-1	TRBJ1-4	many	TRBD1	TGCAGTGCTACAAATTACAGGGGTTCGAGGGAAAAACTGTTTTTT	CSATNYRGSREKLFF
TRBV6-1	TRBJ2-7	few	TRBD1	TGTGCCAGCAGTGAAGCGCGGACAGGTTGGGGGTTCTACGAGCAGTACTTC	CASSEARTGWGFYEQYF
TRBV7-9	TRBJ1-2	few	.	TGTGCCAGCAGCCCTCGCTCCAGGGAAAGCTATGGCTACACCTTC	CASSPRSRESYGYTF
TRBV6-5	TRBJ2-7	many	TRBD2	TGTGCCAGCAGTTACGGACTAGCGGGAGGGCCGCTATCCGAGCAGTACTTC	CASSYGLAGGPLSEQYF
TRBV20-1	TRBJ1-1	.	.	TGCAGTGCTAGAGTGGGTCCCGTCCTGAACACTGAAGCTTTCTTT	CSARVGPVLNTEAFF
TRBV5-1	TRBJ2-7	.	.	TGCGCCAGCAGCTATCGACTAACGGAGTACGAGCAGTACTTC	CASSYRLTEYEQYF
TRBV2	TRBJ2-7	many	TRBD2	TGTGCCAGCAGACACTCCTCGACCACTCTAGCGGGAGGAGGTGAGCAGTACTTC	CASRHSSTTLAGGGEQYF
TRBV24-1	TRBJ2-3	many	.	TGTGCCACCAGTGATTCCCGGGACTCCACAGATACGCAGTATTTT	CATSDSRDSTDTQYF
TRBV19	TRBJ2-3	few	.	TGTGCCAGTAGTATCCACTCCACCGGAACAGATACGCAGTATTTT	CASSIHSTGTDTQYF
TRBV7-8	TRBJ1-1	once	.	TGTGCCAGCAGCTTAAGAAACAGGGCTGGCACTGAAGCTTTCTTT	CASSLRNRAGTEAFF
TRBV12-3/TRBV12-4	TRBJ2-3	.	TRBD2	TGTGCCAGTGGAGCGGGAGGGCCAGATACGCAGTATTTT	CASGAGGPDTQYF
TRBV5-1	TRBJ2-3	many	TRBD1	TGCGCCAGCAGCTTCCGGGACAGGGAAATTTCAGATACGCAGTATTTT	CASSFRDREISDTQYF
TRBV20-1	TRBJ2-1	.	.	TGCAGTGCTCCTTGGCGGGGATCCTACAATGAGCAGTTCTTC	CSAPWRGSYNEQFF
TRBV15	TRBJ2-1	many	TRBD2	TGTGCCACCAGCAGGGGACTAGCGGGAGGATGGGGTGAGCAGTTCTTC	CATSRGLAGGWGEQFF
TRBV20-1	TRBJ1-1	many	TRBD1	TGCAGTGCTAGCGAACAGGGGCCGAACACTGAAGCTTTCTTT	CSASEQGPNTEAFF
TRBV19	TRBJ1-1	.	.	TGTGCCAGTAGTATGGGGTCGGCTAGGAACACTGAAGCTTTCTTT	CASSMGSARNTEAFF
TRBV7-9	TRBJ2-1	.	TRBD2	TGTGCCAGCGCCCTAGTGGCTAGCGGGAGGGCCCCCAATGAGCAGTTCTTC	CASALVASGRAPNEQFF
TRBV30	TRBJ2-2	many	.	TGTGCCTGGAGGCTGAACACCGGGGAGCTGTTTTTT	CAWRLNTGELFF
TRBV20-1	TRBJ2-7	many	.	TGCAGTGCCTCCCGGGACACCCTTCGCTCCTACGAGCAGTACTTC	CSASRDTLRSYEQYF
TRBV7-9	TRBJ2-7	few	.	TGTGCCAGCACCTTAGCCCCAAGCTACGAGCAGTACTTC	CASTLAPSYEQYF
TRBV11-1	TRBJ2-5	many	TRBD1	TGTGCCAGCAGCTCATACCCCCCGTTAAACAGGGGTTCGGAGACCCAGTACTTC	CASSSYPPLNRGSETQYF
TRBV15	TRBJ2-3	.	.	TGTGCCACCAGCAGAGAGTGGGTGGATACGCAGTATTTT	CATSREWVDTQYF
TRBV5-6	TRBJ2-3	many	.	TGTGCCAGCAGCTTGGAAGGAGTTACGCAGTATTTT	CASSLEGVTQYF
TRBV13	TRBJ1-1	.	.	TGTGCCAGCAGCTTGAGGGGCTTACGGAACACTGAAGCTTTCTTT	CASSLRGLRNTEAFF
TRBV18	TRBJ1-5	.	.	TGTGCCAGCTCACCGGCTCCGAGGGGTAATCAGCCCCAGCATTTT	CASSPAPRGNQPQHF
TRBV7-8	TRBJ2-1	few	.	TGTGCCAGCAGCTTAGTTTACGGCCACAATGAGCAGTTCTTC	CASSLVYGHNEQFF
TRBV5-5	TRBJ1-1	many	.	TGTGCCAGCAGCCGGGACGGAGTCGCCACTGAAGCTTTCTTT	CASSRDGVATEAFF
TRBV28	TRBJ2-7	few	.	TGTGCCAGCACCGTGGGGGGGCGAAGCTACGAGCAGTACTTC	CASTVGGRSYEQYF
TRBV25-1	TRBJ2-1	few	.	TGTGCCAGCAGTGGATATCTTCCCAATGAGCAGTTCTTC	CASSGYLPNEQFF
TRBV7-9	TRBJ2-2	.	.	TGTGCCAGCAGCTCGACCCGATACAACACCGGGGAGCTGTTTTTT	CASSSTRYNTGELFF
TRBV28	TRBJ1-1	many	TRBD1	TGTGCCAGCAGGTTAGGGGGCGCGATGAACACTGAAGCTTTCTTT	CASRLGGAMNTEAFF
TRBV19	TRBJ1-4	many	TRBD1	TGTGCCAGTAGTCCTTTCCAGACAGGGGAAGGTGAAAAACTGTTTTTT	CASSPFQTGEGEKLFF
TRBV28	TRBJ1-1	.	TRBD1	TGTGCCAGCAATCCAGGGGGCAAGGGCGGTGAAGCTTTCTTT	CASNPGGKGGEAFF
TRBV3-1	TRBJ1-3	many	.	TGTGCCAGCAGCCAAGATACAGGGCGAACGATCATATATTTT	CASSQDTGRTIIYF
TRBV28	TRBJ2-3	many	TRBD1	TGTGCCACCAGGACAGGGAGTAATTGGCCAGATACGCAGTATTTT	CATRTGSNWPDTQYF
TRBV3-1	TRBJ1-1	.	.	TGTGCCAGCAGCCATCGGGGGCGCGGGACTGAAGCTTTCTTT	CASSHRGRGTEAFF
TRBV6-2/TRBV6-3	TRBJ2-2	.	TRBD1	TGTGCCAGCAGTTCCTTCTTAATCCGGGACAGGGATGCCGGGGAGCTGTTTTTT	CASSSFLIRDRDAGELFF
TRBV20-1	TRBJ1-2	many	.	TGCAGTGCGCACCTCGGGACAAATGGCTACACCTTC	CSAHLGTNGYTF
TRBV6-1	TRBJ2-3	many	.	TGTGCCAGCATGGGGGCGGGGTTTGGCGCAGATACGCAGTATTTT	CASMGAGFGADTQYF
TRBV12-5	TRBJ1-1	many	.	TGTGCTAGTGGTTTGGTTCGTCAGCCAAACACTGAAGCTTTCTTT	CASGLVRQPNTEAFF
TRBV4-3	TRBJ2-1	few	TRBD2	TGCGCCAGCAGCCAGGGTACTAGCGGGAGAGAGCAGTTCTTC	CASSQGTSGREQFF
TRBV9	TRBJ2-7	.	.	TGTGCCAGCAGCGCCTGGGACGGCTACGAGCAGTACTTC	CASSAWDGYEQYF
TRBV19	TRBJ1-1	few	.	TGTGCCAGTAGTGCAGGGTCCAAGAACACTGAAGCTTTCTTT	CASSAGSKNTEAFF